This T cell receptor beta chain emerged from a study of blood T cell repertoires in COVID-19. Across the study: Donors in the United States, Italy and Spain gave samples during acute or convalescent COVID-19.

The table came from immunoSEQ multiplex PCR; TCRdb's copy has only in-frame clones and leaves some out. The sample holds approximately 88,000 clones, over 60% seen once. Germline values: CDR1 LNHDA, CDR2 SQIVND (reference sequence). The CDR3 extends over 15 amino acids. V shed 3 bases and J shed 3 bases, with 12 bases lying between them. This chain uses TRBV19 with TRBJ1-3; D is possibly TRBD1 (6 bases). Specimen: peripheral blood. The receptor's source is a man aged 45-60 years who had recovered from COVID-19. In DNA form, the CDR3 reads TGTGCCAGTAGTATCGCAGGGGTTTTTGGAAACACCATATATTTT. It encodes CASSIAGVFGNTIYF.